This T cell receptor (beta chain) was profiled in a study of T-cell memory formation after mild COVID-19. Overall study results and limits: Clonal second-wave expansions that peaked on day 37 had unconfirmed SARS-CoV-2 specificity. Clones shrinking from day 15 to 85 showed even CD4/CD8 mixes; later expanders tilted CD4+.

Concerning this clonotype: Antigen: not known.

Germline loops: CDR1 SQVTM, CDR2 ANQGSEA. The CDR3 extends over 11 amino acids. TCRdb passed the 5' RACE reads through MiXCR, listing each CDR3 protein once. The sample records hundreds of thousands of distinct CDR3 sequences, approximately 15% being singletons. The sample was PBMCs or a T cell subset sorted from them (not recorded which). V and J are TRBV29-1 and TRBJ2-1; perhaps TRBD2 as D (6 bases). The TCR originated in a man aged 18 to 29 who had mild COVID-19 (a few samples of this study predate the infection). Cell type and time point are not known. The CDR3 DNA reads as TGCGGAGGGACGACCTACAATGAGCAGTTCTTC. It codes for CGGTTYNEQFF.